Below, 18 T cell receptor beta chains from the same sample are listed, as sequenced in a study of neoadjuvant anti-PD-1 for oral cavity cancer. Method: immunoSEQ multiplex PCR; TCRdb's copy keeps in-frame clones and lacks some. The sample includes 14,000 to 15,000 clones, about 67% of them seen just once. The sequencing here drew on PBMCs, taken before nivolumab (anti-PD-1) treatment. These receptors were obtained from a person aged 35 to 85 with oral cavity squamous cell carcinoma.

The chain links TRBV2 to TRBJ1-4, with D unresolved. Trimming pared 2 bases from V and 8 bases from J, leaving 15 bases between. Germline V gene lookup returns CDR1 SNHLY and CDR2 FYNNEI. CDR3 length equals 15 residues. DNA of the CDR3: TGTGCCAGCAGTGAATTATTAGGGTCGCGGGAAAAACTGTTTTTT. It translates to CASSELLGSREKLFF.

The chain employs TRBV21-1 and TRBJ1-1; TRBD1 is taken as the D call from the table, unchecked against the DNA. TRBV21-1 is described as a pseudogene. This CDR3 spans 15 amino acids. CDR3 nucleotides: TGTGCCAGCAGGATTTGGACAGTGAAGAACACTGAAGCTTTCTTT. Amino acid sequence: CASRIWTVKNTEAFF.

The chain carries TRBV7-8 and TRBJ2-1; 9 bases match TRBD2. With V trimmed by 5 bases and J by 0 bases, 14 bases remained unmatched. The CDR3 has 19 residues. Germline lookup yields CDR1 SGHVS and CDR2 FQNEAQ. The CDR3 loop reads CASSHSPGTSIRSYNEQFF. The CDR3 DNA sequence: TGTGCCAGCAGCCACTCCCCCGGGACTAGCATTCGCTCCTACAATGAGCAGTTCTTC.

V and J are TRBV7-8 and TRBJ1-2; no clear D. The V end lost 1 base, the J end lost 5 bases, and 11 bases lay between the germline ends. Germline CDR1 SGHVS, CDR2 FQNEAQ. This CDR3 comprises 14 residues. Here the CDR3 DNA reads TGTGCCAGCAGCTTAGAGGGCAACATATATGGCTACACCTTC. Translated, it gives CASSLEGNIYGYTF. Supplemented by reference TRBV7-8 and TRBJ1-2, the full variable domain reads GAGVSQSPRYKVAKRGQDVALRCDPISGHVSLFWYQQALGQGPEFLTYFQNEAQLDKSGLPSDRFFAERPEGSVSTLKIQRTQQEDSAVYLCASSLEGNIYGYTFGSGTRLTVV.

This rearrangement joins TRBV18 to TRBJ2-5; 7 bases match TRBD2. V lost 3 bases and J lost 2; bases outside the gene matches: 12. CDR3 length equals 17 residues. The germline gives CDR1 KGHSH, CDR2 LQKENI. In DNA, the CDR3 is TGTGCCAGCTCACCCCGGGGAGGGCTCGGGGTTCAAGAGACCCAGTACTTC. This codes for CASSPRGGLGVQETQYF.

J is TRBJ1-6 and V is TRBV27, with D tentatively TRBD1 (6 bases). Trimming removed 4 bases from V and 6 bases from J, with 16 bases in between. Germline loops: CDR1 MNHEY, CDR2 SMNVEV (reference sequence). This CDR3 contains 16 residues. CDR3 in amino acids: CASSWGGGPVNSPLHF. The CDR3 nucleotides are TGTGCCAGCAGTTGGGGAGGGGGGCCAGTTAATTCACCCCTCCACTTT.

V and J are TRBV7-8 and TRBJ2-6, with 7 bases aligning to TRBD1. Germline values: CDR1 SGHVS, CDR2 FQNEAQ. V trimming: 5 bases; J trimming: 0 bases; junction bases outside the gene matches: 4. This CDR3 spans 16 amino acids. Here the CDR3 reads CASSGTVLSGANVLTF. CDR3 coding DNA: TGTGCCAGCAGCGGGACAGTCCTCTCTGGGGCCAACGTCCTGACTTTC. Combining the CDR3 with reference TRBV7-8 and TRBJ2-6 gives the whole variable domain GAGVSQSPRYKVAKRGQDVALRCDPISGHVSLFWYQQALGQGPEFLTYFQNEAQLDKSGLPSDRFFAERPEGSVSTLKIQRTQQEDSAVYLCASSGTVLSGANVLTFGAGSRLTVL.

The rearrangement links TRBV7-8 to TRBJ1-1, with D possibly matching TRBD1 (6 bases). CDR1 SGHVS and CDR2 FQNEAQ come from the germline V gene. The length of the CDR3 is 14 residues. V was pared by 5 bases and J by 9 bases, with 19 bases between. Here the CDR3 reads CASSLRGDIPKAFF. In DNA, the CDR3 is TGTGCCAGCAGCCTGAGGGGGGACATTCCCAAAGCTTTCTTT.

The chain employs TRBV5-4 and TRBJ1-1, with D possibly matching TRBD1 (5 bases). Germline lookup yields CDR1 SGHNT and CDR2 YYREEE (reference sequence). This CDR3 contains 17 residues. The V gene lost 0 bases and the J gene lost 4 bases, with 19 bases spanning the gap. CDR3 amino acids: CASSLVYFGAGPTEAFF. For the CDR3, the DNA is TGTGCCAGCAGCTTGGTGTACTTCGGGGCCGGGCCCACTGAAGCTTTCTTT.

Here the CDR3 DNA reads TGCGCCAGCAGCTTGTATTCCGGGACAGCCCATTCCGGGGAGCTGTTTTTT. Its translation: CASSLYSGTAHSGELFF. The chain joins TRBV5-1 to TRBJ2-2, with 7 bases matching TRBD1. The J segment lost 6 bases and the V segment lost 1 base, leaving 12 bases of the junction unmatched. Looked up from germline, CDR1 is SGHRS and CDR2 is YFSETQ. This CDR3 region has 17 residues.

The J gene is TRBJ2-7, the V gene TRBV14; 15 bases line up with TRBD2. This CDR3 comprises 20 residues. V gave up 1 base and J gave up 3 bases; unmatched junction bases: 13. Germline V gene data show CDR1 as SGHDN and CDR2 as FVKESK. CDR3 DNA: TGTGCCAGCAGCCAAGGTCTGGGACTAGCGGGAGGAGTAAAAGGCTACGAGCAGTACTTC. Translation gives CASSQGLGLAGGVKGYEQYF.

CDR3 nucleotides: TGTGCCAGTTCACTAGCTCCCTCCTACGAGCAGTACTTC. Translation gives CASSLAPSYEQYF. The rearrangement links TRBV19 to TRBJ2-7; D may be TRBD2 (6 bases). This CDR3 has 13 amino acids. The V end was cut by 8 bases, the J end by 0 bases, with 11 bases between. The germline V gene has CDR1 LNHDA and CDR2 SQIVND (reference sequence).

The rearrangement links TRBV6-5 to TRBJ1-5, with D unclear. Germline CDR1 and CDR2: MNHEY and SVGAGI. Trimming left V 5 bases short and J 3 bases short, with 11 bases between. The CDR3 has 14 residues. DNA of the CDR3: TGTGCCAGCAGTACTGCAGGATTCAATCAGCCCCAGCATTTT. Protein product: CASSTAGFNQPQHF.

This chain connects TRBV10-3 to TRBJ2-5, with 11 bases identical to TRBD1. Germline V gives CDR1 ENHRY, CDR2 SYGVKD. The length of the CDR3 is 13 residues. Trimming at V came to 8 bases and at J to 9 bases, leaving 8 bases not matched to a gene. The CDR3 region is CAISGQGAGAQYF. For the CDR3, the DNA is TGTGCCATCTCCGGACAGGGGGCAGGGGCCCAGTACTTC.

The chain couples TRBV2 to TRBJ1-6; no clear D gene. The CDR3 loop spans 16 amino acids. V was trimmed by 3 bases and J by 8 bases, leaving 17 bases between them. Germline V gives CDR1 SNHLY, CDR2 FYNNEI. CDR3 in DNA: TGTGCCAGCAGTGAGCGCAGGTTGAGTGGATATTCACCCCTCCACTTT. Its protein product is CASSERRLSGYSPLHF.

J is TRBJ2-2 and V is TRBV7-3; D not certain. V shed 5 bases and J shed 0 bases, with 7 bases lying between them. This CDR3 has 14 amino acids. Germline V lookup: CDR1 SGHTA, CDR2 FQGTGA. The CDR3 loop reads CASSNLANTGELFF. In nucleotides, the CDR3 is TGTGCCAGCAGCAACCTAGCGAACACCGGGGAGCTGTTTTTT.

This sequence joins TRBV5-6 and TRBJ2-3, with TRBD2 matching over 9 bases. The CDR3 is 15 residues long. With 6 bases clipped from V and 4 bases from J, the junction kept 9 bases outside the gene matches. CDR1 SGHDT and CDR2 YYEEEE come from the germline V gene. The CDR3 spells CASTLWGGGADTQYF. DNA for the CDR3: TGTGCCAGCACGTTGTGGGGCGGGGGGGCAGATACGCAGTATTTT.

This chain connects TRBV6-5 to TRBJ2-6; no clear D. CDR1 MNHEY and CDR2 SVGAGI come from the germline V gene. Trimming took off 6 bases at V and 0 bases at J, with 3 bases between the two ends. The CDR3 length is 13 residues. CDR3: CASRSSGANVLTF. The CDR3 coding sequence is TGTGCCAGCAGGTCCTCTGGGGCCAACGTCCTGACTTTC.